This TCR beta chain comes out of a study of blood T cells in healthy people across ages. Next came a second PCR, run for about 7 to 12 cycles, which used a sample-barcoded 5' primer along with a J-beta primer mix. TCRdb used MiXCR to reprocess the 5' RACE reads, holding one entry per CDR3 protein. In the table there are 700,000 to 900,000 distinct CDR3 sequences, about 53% of which are singletons. What was sequenced was blood. The source is a man older than 75 in good health.

Here the CDR3 reads CSALGGEGYTF. CDR3 DNA: TGCAGTGCCCTCGGCGGGGAGGGCTACACCTTC. The rearrangement links TRBV20-1 to TRBJ1-2; D gene unclear. This CDR3 has 11 amino acids. Deletions cut 6 bases from V and 8 bases from J, with 13 bases between. The germline V gene encodes CDR1 DFQATT and CDR2 SNEGSKA (reference sequence).